This passage covers 7 T cell receptor beta chains from one sample sequenced in a study of vaccination and CD4 T cells after COVID-19. Oncomine TCR Beta short-read sequencing was applied to DNA from cultured CD4+ T cells. Using its own MiXCR run on the PCR reads, TCRdb lists one record per CDR3 protein. The sample holds more than 3,000 distinct CDR3 sequences, roughly 20% seen once. Their target antigens are unknown. Treatment: roughly ten-day PBMC culture with coronavirus spike peptide pools or control peptides (ViraFEST assay). The sample comprised CD4+ T cells from blood, cultured in vitro. These receptors originate from a human donor who had recovered from COVID-19.

The sample holds a few counts of this clonotype. The rearrangement links TRBV6-1 to TRBJ1-1; 9 nucleotides agree with TRBD1. The CDR3 contains 15 residues. Trimming cost V 5 bases and J 0 bases; bases outside gene matches: 4. Germline V lookup: CDR1 MNHNS, CDR2 SASEGT. CDR3: CASSPGTGMNTEAFF. DNA for the CDR3: TGTGCCAGCAGTCCCGGGACAGGGATGAACACTGAAGCTTTCTTT.

By share, this clonotype counts as large. This chain joins TRBV2 and TRBJ1-2; TRBD1 agrees at 7 bases. J gave up 4 bases and V 5 bases, and 10 bases lay outside the gene matches. CDR3 length equals 15 residues. Germline values: CDR1 SNHLY, CDR2 FYNNEI. The CDR3 nucleotides are TGTGCCAGCAGTTTTACTGACAGGGTGGGCTATGGCTACACCTTC. Amino acids: CASSFTDRVGYGYTF.

The chain carries TRBV18 and TRBJ2-3; TRBD1 aligns across 7 bases. Germline CDR1 is KGHSH and CDR2 is LQKENI. J lost 6 bases, V lost 6 bases, and 12 bases had no gene match. The CDR3 runs 15 residues. The CDR3 spells CASSRDRLLMDTQYF. The CDR3 region has the DNA TGTGCCAGCTCTCGGGACAGACTCCTTATGGATACGCAGTATTTT.

V gene TRBV5-1 combines with J gene TRBJ2-3, with D possibly called TRBD1 or TRBD2 (6 bases each). This CDR3 has 14 residues. In germline, CDR1 is SGHRS, CDR2 YFSETQ. Trimming took off 3 bases at V and 4 bases at J, with 12 bases between the two ends. CDR3 residues: CASSSTGAADTQYF. The CDR3, as DNA: TGCGCCAGCAGCTCTACGGGGGCGGCAGATACGCAGTATTTT.

This clonotype has just a few counts. The chain couples TRBV2 to TRBJ1-2, with D maybe TRBD1 (6 bases). Germline V gene lookup returns CDR1 SNHLY and CDR2 FYNNEI. With 4 bases removed from V and 6 bases from J, the gap between germline ends came to 12 bases. This CDR3 contains 13 residues. This CDR3 reads CASSGWTDNGYTF. The CDR3, as DNA: TGTGCCAGCAGTGGATGGACAGATAATGGCTACACCTTC.

By share, this clonotype ranks as medium-sized. The V call is TRBV20-1, the J call TRBJ1-3; no clear D. V was trimmed by 0 bases and J by 4 bases, leaving 4 bases between them. This CDR3 contains 12 residues. Germline V gives CDR1 DFQATT, CDR2 SNEGSKA (reference sequence). CDR3 DNA sequence: TGCAGTGCTAGAGAGGGGGGAAACACCATATATTTT. This translates into CSAREGGNTIYF.

This clonotype was picked up a small number of times. This chain uses TRBV6-1 with TRBJ1-1; TRBD1 agrees at 7 bases. Germline V gene data show CDR1 as MNHNS and CDR2 as SASEGT. CDR3 length: 14 residues. J lost 2 bases, V lost 6 bases, and 6 bases had no gene match. CDR3 coding DNA: TGTGCCAGCAGCCTGGGACAGCTAAACACTGAAGCTTTCTTT. It codes for CASSLGQLNTEAFF.